Listed below are T cell receptor beta chains from one sample, sequenced in a study of cytomegalovirus exposure and HLA in healthy donors. TCRdb's copy holds only in-frame clones and misses some; the assay was immunoSEQ multiplex PCR. This sample has approximately 160,000 clones; approximately 80% occur once, and the top ten carry approximately 1.8%. The material sequenced was PBMCs. These receptors all come from a woman in her thirties in good health and CMV-seronegative. Both conserved end residues are part of each CDR3. A D gene is named only where the DNA matches it firmly. Where a row states a size, it is once, few, many or the class of an expanded clone; other rows omit it.

j_gene: TRBJ1-1; abundance: once; v_gene: TRBV19; d_gene: TRBD1; CDR3aa: CASRTGGNTEAFF; CDR3nt: TGTGCCAGTAGGACAGGGGGGAACACTGAAGCTTTCTTT
j_gene: TRBJ1-5; abundance: NA; v_gene: TRBV6-1; d_gene: NA; CDR3aa: CASSETDFNQPQHF; CDR3nt: TGTGCCAGCAGTGAGACGGACTTCAATCAGCCCCAGCATTTT
j_gene: TRBJ2-7; abundance: NA; v_gene: TRBV7-2; d_gene: TRBD2; CDR3aa: CASSARPGTSAYEQYF; CDR3nt: TGTGCCAGCAGCGCCCGCCCCGGGACTAGCGCCTACGAGCAGTACTTC
j_gene: TRBJ1-1; abundance: NA; v_gene: TRBV9; d_gene: TRBD1; CDR3aa: CASSVMGQGINTEAFF; CDR3nt: TGTGCCAGCAGCGTAATGGGACAGGGGATTAACACTGAAGCTTTCTTT
j_gene: TRBJ1-1; abundance: few; v_gene: TRBV29-1; d_gene: NA; CDR3aa: CSAIGGRTEAFF; CDR3nt: TGCAGCGCAATCGGGGGTCGCACTGAAGCTTTCTTT
j_gene: TRBJ2-1; abundance: NA; v_gene: TRBV4-3; d_gene: TRBD2; CDR3aa: CASSHLGPGLGSNNEQFF; CDR3nt: TGCGCCAGCAGCCACCTCGGACCGGGACTAGGTTCAAACAATGAGCAGTTCTTC
j_gene: TRBJ2-1; abundance: once; v_gene: TRBV20-1; d_gene: NA; CDR3aa: CSSKGDNEQFF; CDR3nt: TGCAGTTCCAAGGGGGACAATGAGCAGTTCTTC
j_gene: TRBJ1-2; abundance: few; v_gene: TRBV7-3; d_gene: TRBD1; CDR3aa: CASSLSPTGGPDGYTF; CDR3nt: TGTGCCAGCAGCTTATCCCCGACAGGGGGCCCGGATGGCTACACCTTC
j_gene: TRBJ1-5; abundance: few; v_gene: TRBV19; d_gene: NA; CDR3aa: CASSIRGASNQPQHF; CDR3nt: TGTGCCAGTAGTATCAGGGGCGCTAGCAATCAGCCCCAGCATTTT
j_gene: TRBJ1-2; abundance: NA; v_gene: TRBV5-1; d_gene: NA; CDR3aa: CASSATQVNYGYTF; CDR3nt: TGCGCCAGCAGCGCAACACAGGTTAACTATGGCTACACCTTC
j_gene: TRBJ1-1; abundance: NA; v_gene: TRBV7-2; d_gene: NA; CDR3aa: CASSFVGGTEAFF; CDR3nt: TGTGCCAGCAGCTTCGTGGGGGGTACTGAAGCTTTCTTT
j_gene: TRBJ1-2; abundance: NA; v_gene: TRBV9; d_gene: TRBD1; CDR3aa: CASSPRQGLIGYTF; CDR3nt: TGTGCCAGCAGCCCTAGACAGGGTCTAATTGGCTACACCTTC
j_gene: TRBJ2-1; abundance: NA; v_gene: TRBV28; d_gene: TRBD1; CDR3aa: CASSLLDRDNEQFF; CDR3nt: TGTGCCAGCAGTTTACTGGACAGGGACAATGAGCAGTTCTTC
j_gene: TRBJ1-1; abundance: once; v_gene: TRBV28; d_gene: NA; CDR3aa: CASSLGTWDTEAFF; CDR3nt: TGTGCCAGCAGTTTGGGGACATGGGACACTGAAGCTTTCTTT
j_gene: TRBJ2-1; abundance: NA; v_gene: TRBV5-4; d_gene: NA; CDR3aa: CASSSLSYNEQFF; CDR3nt: TGTGCCAGCAGCTCCCTTTCCTACAATGAGCAGTTCTTC
j_gene: TRBJ1-2; abundance: NA; v_gene: TRBV28; d_gene: NA; CDR3aa: CASRATEYGYTF; CDR3nt: TGTGCCAGCAGGGCGACAGAATATGGCTACACCTTC
j_gene: TRBJ2-3; abundance: NA; v_gene: TRBV6-5; d_gene: TRBD2; CDR3aa: CASSSPGTRSDTQYF; CDR3nt: TGTGCCAGCAGTAGTCCCGGGACTAGGTCAGATACGCAGTATTTT
j_gene: TRBJ2-7; abundance: NA; v_gene: TRBV6-5; d_gene: NA; CDR3aa: CASSYRRGVYEQYF; CDR3nt: TGTGCCAGCAGTTACCGGCGGGGAGTCTACGAGCAGTACTTC
j_gene: TRBJ2-2; abundance: NA; v_gene: TRBV27; d_gene: TRBD2; CDR3aa: CASSLLTSGSGGELFF; CDR3nt: TGTGCCAGCAGTTTATTGACTAGCGGGAGCGGCGGGGAGCTGTTTTTT
j_gene: TRBJ1-4; abundance: NA; v_gene: TRBV6-5; d_gene: NA; CDR3aa: CASSLGSEKLFF; CDR3nt: TGTGCCAGCTCCTTGGGGAGTGAAAAACTGTTTTTT
j_gene: TRBJ2-7; abundance: NA; v_gene: TRBV7-2; d_gene: TRBD2; CDR3aa: CASILTSGAYEQYF; CDR3nt: TGTGCCAGCATCCTGACTAGCGGAGCCTACGAGCAGTACTTC
j_gene: TRBJ2-1; abundance: NA; v_gene: TRBV30; d_gene: NA; CDR3aa: CAWIRLGAGEQFF; CDR3nt: TGTGCCTGGATTAGACTGGGGGCCGGTGAGCAGTTCTTC
j_gene: TRBJ1-2; abundance: NA; v_gene: TRBV29-1; d_gene: TRBD1; CDR3aa: CSTGTATNYGYTF; CDR3nt: TGCAGCACAGGGACAGCAACTAACTATGGCTACACCTTC
j_gene: TRBJ1-2; abundance: once; v_gene: TRBV6-5; d_gene: NA; CDR3aa: CASSYGGGYGYTF; CDR3nt: TGTGCCAGCAGTTACGGGGGAGGCTATGGCTACACCTTC
j_gene: TRBJ1-1; abundance: NA; v_gene: TRBV7-3; d_gene: NA; CDR3aa: CASSPRGNTEAFF; CDR3nt: TGTGCCAGCAGCCCCCGCGGGAACACTGAAGCTTTCTTT
j_gene: TRBJ1-2; abundance: NA; v_gene: TRBV30; d_gene: TRBD1; CDR3aa: CAWSAGTGGSYGYTF; CDR3nt: TGTGCCTGGAGTGCCGGGACAGGGGGCTCCTATGGCTACACCTTC
j_gene: TRBJ1-1; abundance: NA; v_gene: TRBV18; d_gene: NA; CDR3aa: CASSPQRGAMNTEAFF; CDR3nt: TGTGCCAGCTCACCACAGCGGGGGGCTATGAACACTGAAGCTTTCTTT
j_gene: TRBJ1-2; abundance: NA; v_gene: TRBV11-2; d_gene: NA; CDR3aa: CASSLAGRNYGYTF; CDR3nt: TGTGCCAGCAGCTTAGCAGGCAGAAACTATGGCTACACCTTC
j_gene: TRBJ2-7; abundance: NA; v_gene: TRBV5-1; d_gene: TRBD2; CDR3aa: CASSLGGSGRTYEQYF; CDR3nt: TGCGCCAGCAGCTTGGGGGGAAGCGGGAGAACCTACGAGCAGTACTTC
j_gene: TRBJ2-1; abundance: NA; v_gene: TRBV27; d_gene: NA; CDR3aa: CASSFRRAPSYNEQFF; CDR3nt: TGTGCCAGCAGTTTTAGGCGGGCCCCCTCCTACAATGAGCAGTTCTTC
j_gene: TRBJ2-5; abundance: NA; v_gene: TRBV7-2; d_gene: TRBD2; CDR3aa: CASSSKPTSGRPHQETQYF; CDR3nt: TGTGCCAGCAGCTCGAAACCCACTAGCGGGAGGCCCCACCAAGAGACCCAGTACTTC
j_gene: TRBJ2-7; abundance: NA; v_gene: TRBV5-1; d_gene: TRBD2; CDR3aa: CASSLFEREDYEQYF; CDR3nt: TGCGCCAGCAGCTTGTTTGAACGGGAGGACTACGAGCAGTACTTC
j_gene: TRBJ2-2; abundance: NA; v_gene: TRBV28; d_gene: TRBD2; CDR3aa: CASSFQTGGSGELFF; CDR3nt: TGTGCCAGCAGTTTTCAAACGGGAGGATCCGGGGAGCTGTTTTTT
j_gene: TRBJ1-2; abundance: once; v_gene: TRBV16; d_gene: NA; CDR3aa: CASSHDWQRSGYTF; CDR3nt: TGTGCCAGCAGCCATGACTGGCAGAGGTCGGGCTACACCTTC
j_gene: TRBJ1-1; abundance: once; v_gene: TRBV20-1; d_gene: NA; CDR3aa: CSARLTTEAFF; CDR3nt: TGCAGTGCGCGGTTGACTACTGAAGCTTTCTTT
j_gene: TRBJ1-4; abundance: NA; v_gene: TRBV30; d_gene: NA; CDR3aa: CAWSKPGQLNEKLFF; CDR3nt: TGTGCCTGGAGTAAGCCGGGACAACTGAATGAAAAACTGTTTTTT
j_gene: TRBJ1-5; abundance: few; v_gene: TRBV6-9; d_gene: TRBD1; CDR3aa: CASTPSGQGQSAPAF; CDR3nt: TGTGCCAGCACCCCATCCGGACAGGGACAATCAGCCCCAGCATTT